This entry features one T cell receptor (beta chain) sequence. This sample is part of a study of T cell responses to AZD1222 COVID-19 vaccine. Sequencing used immunoSEQ multiplex PCR; TCRdb keeps in-frame clones, though not all of them. The sample shows around 83,000 clones, roughly 83% of them seen only once. This sequence was found in an adult in good health. The sample in question was peripheral blood, obtained on day 0 of AZD1222 vaccination.

This chain's CDR3 is CASSLGSAGSTEAFF. CDR3 nucleotide sequence: TGTGCCAGCAGTTTGGGGTCCGCGGGGAGCACTGAAGCTTTCTTT. The genes are TRBV28 and TRBJ1-1; D unresolved. Germline V gives CDR1 MDHEN, CDR2 SYDVKM. The CDR3 covers 15 residues. Trimming took off 3 bases at V and 4 bases at J, with 15 bases between the two ends.